This T cell receptor (beta chain) was sequenced during a study of blood T cell repertoires in COVID-19. TCRdb's table, derived via immunoSEQ multiplex PCR, lists solely in-frame clones and lacks some. The sample lists 200,000 to 250,000 clones; less than 85% were seen once. With V trimmed by 5 bases and J by 4 bases, 6 bases remained unmatched. CDR1 is ENHRY and CDR2 is SYGVKD in the germline V gene. This CDR3 is built from 14 residues. The chain couples TRBV10-3 to TRBJ2-7; 9 nucleotides agree with TRBD1. The TCR sequence derives from an elderly woman with COVID-19, enrolled during active disease. Sample: peripheral blood. In DNA, the CDR3 is TGTGCCATCAGTAGCGGGACAGGGTTATACGAGCAGTACTTC. Protein: CAISSGTGLYEQYF.